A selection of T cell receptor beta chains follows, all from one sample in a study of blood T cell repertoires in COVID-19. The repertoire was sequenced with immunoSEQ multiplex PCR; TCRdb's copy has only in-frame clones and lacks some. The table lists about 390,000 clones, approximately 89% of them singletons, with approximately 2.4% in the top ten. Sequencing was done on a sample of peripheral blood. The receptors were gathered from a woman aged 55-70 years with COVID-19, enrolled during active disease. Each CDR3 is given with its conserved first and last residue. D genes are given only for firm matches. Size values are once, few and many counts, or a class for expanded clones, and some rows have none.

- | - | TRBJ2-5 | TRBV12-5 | CASGFLPGLPRGISQETQYF | TGTGCTAGTGGTTTCCTACCCGGGTTGCCCCGGGGAATCTCGCAAGAGACCCAGTACTTC
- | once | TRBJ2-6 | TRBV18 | CASSLIDGDWANVLTF | TGTGCCAGCTCACTCATCGACGGTGACTGGGCCAACGTCCTGACTTTC
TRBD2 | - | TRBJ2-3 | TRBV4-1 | CASSYIAGGDAGPTDTQYF | TGCGCCAGCAGCTACATAGCGGGGGGCGATGCGGGCCCCACAGATACGCAGTATTTT
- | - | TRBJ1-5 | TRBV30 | CASGEVGNQPQHF | TGTGCTTCCGGTGAGGTTGGCAATCAGCCCCAGCATTTT
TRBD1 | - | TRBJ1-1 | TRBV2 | CASSEEVDRTNTEAFF | TGTGCCAGCAGTGAAGAGGTGGACAGGACGAACACTGAAGCTTTCTTT
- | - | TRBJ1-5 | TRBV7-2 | CASSSLGGSNQPQHF | TGTGCCAGCAGCTCCTTGGGGGGAAGCAATCAGCCCCAGCATTTT
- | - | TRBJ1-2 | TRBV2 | CASSSNQGSYGYTF | TGTGCCAGCAGTTCAAATCAGGGTAGCTATGGCTACACCTTC
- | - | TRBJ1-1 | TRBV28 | CASSFVPEGTEAFF | TGTGCCAGCAGTTTCGTCCCGGAGGGCACTGAAGCTTTCTTT
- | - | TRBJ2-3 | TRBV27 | CASSLSQATDTQYF | TGTGCCAGCAGTTTATCGCAGGCCACAGATACGCAGTATTTT
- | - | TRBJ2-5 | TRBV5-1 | CASSRSTQETQYF | TGCGCCAGCAGCCGGAGTACTCAAGAGACCCAGTACTTC
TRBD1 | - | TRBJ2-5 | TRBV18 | CASSRTGYETQYF | TGTGCCAGCTCACGGACAGGCTATGAGACCCAGTACTTC
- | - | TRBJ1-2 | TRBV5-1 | CASSLVEGGAYGYTF | TGCGCCAGCAGCTTGGTGGAGGGCGGAGCCTATGGCTACACCTTC
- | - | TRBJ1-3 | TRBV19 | CASRGDPLGNTIYF | TGTGCCAGCCGCGGGGACCCACTTGGAAACACCATATATTTT
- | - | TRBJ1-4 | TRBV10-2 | CASSGVLPGVDEKLFF | TGCGCCAGCAGTGGAGTCCTCCCAGGGGTGGATGAAAAACTGTTTTTT
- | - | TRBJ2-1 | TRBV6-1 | CASSEGPLGGEQFF | TGTGCCAGCAGTGAAGGACCCCTCGGAGGCGAGCAGTTCTTC
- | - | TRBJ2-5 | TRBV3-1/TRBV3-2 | CASSQGGLKQETQYF | TGTGCCAGCAGCCAAGGCGGACTAAAACAAGAGACCCAGTACTTC
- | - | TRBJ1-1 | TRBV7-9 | CASSQDSGTTEAFF | TGTGCCAGCAGCCAGGACAGCGGGACCACTGAAGCTTTCTTT